This T cell receptor (beta chain) originates from a study of Graves' ophthalmopathy and Graves' hyperthyroidism. Study context: The collection of peripheral blood took place at initial diagnosis, before any treatment.

CDR3 length: 15 residues. The germline V gene has CDR1 SNHLY and CDR2 FYNNEI. The germline V and J ends were trimmed by 8 bases and 5 bases, with 21 bases remaining between them. Overall study findings and caveats: Most thyroid clonotypes expanded beyond 0.001 frequency were also found in blood. Using a 13-signature model, the authors split ophthalmopathy from stable hyperthyroidism, with 85% to 90% sensitivity and 75% to 82% specificity. It was with around 70% sensitivity and about 72% specificity that the model predicted ophthalmopathy progression.

Beta-chain TCR CDR3 regions were amplified from RNA transcripts. HTBI-primed RT-PCR formed the first round, and a multiplex PCR formed the second. TCRdb re-called the multiplex PCR reads through MiXCR, storing one row per CDR3 protein. The sample yields hundreds of thousands of distinct CDR3 sequences, over 40% seen once. This clonotype was counted a few times. Its antigen is still unknown. The chain couples TRBV2 to TRBJ2-5; weak D call: TRBD2 (6 bases). This receptor was taken from an adult man with Graves' ophthalmopathy. Sequenced sample: peripheral blood. The CDR3: CASWAIAVRGETQYF. For the CDR3, the DNA is TGTGCCAGCTGGGCCATAGCGGTGAGGGGTGAGACCCAGTACTTC. Full variable domain (missing parts from reference TRBV2 and TRBJ2-5): EPEVTQTPSHQVTQMGQEVILRCVPISNHLYFYWYRQILGQKVEFLVSFYNNEISEKSEIFDDQFSVERPDGSNFTLKIRSTKLEDSAMYFCASWAIAVRGETQYFGPGTRLLVL.